This passage covers 31 T cell receptor beta chains from one sample sequenced in a study of immune heterogeneity within non-small cell lung tumors. The authors amplified TCR beta CDR3 by multiplex PCR with 32 V and 13 J primers. MiXCR, run by TCRdb on the multiplex PCR reads, gives a single entry per CDR3 protein. The sample holds roughly 14,000 distinct CDR3 sequences, over 25% seen once. With around 600 ng used per sample, the template was genomic DNA from bulk tumor. Surgical sampling yielded several biopsies per primary tumor (spaced far apart). Curative surgical treatment was performed in patients who had newly diagnosed, untreated non-small cell lung cancer. Sequenced material: lung tumor tissue. The receptor set was obtained from a man between 35 and 55 years old with non-small cell lung cancer.

In the case of this clonotype: One base away lies a much larger clone, so this may be a sequencing read error. The gene calls are TRBV20-1 and TRBJ2-1, with D perhaps TRBD2 (5 bases). V shed 7 bases and J shed 1 base, with 8 bases lying between them. The CDR3 extends over 12 amino acids. Germline assignment: CDR1 DFQATT and CDR2 SNEGSKA (reference sequence). The CDR3 region is CSDSESYNEQFF. The CDR3 DNA reads TGCAGTGATAGCGAATCCTACAATGAGCAGTTCTTC.

This clonotype was counted ten times or more. This chain joins TRBV6-6 and TRBJ2-3; D gene unclear. Germline V CDR1 and CDR2: MNHNY, SVGAGI (reference sequence). The CDR3 extends over 12 amino acids. The ends were cut back, 1 base at V and 6 bases at J, with 5 bases in the middle. The CDR3 region has the DNA TGTGCCAGCAGTTACTTCAGGGATACGCAGTATTTT. Translation: CASSYFRDTQYF.

In its sample, this clonotype was seen many times. The rearrangement joins TRBV3-1 to TRBJ2-1; 7 bases align to TRBD2. This CDR3 region has 15 residues. The junction had 9 bases not matched to a gene; V was cut back by 1 base and J by 9 bases. Per germline, CDR1 LGHDT and CDR2 YNNKEL (reference sequence). The CDR3 region has the DNA TGTGCCAGCAGCCAAGGGACTAGTGGGAGGGGTGAGCAGTTCTTC. It codes for CASSQGTSGRGEQFF.

Concerning this clonotype: This sequence may be a read error, since a much larger clone differs from it by one base. The CDR3 carries no conserved terminal phenylalanine or tryptophan, so it likely arises from a read error. V and J are TRBV9 and TRBJ2-1; TRBD2 aligns across 11 bases. CDR3 size: 16 residues. V gave up 0 bases and J gave up 9 bases; unmatched junction bases: 8. Germline CDR1 reads SGDLS; CDR2 reads YYNGEE. This chain's CDR3 is CASSVDSGRALGEQFL. In DNA form, the CDR3 reads TGTGCCAGCAGCGTAGATAGCGGGAGGGCCCTCGGTGAGCAGTTCCTC.

This clonotype has just a few counts. The V gene is TRBV11-3, the J gene TRBJ2-3; TRBD1 matches 7 bases. Germline V lookup: CDR1 SGHNT, CDR2 YENEEA. J was trimmed by 0 bases and V by 8 bases; bases with no gene match: 2. The CDR3 is made up of 13 amino acids. In DNA form, the CDR3 reads TGTGCCAGCGGGGGACAGAGCACAGATACGCAGTATTTT. Its protein product is CASGGQSTDTQYF.

In its sample, this clonotype was seen many times. V gene TRBV11-2 combines with J gene TRBJ2-7; a possible D gene is TRBD2 (6 bases). The CDR3 covers 13 residues. The germline V gene encodes CDR1 SGHAT and CDR2 FQNNGV. Trimming pared 5 bases from V and 5 bases from J, leaving 13 bases between. The CDR3 protein is CASSALLAHEQYF. Here the CDR3 DNA reads TGTGCCAGCAGCGCACTACTAGCCCACGAGCAGTACTTC.

Of note for this clonotype: A much larger clone differs from this one at a single base, so this may be a read error. The chain uses TRBV3-1 and TRBJ2-7; no firm D call. CDR1 is LGHDT and CDR2 is YNNKEL in the germline V gene (reference sequence). Deletions cut 2 bases from V and 6 bases from J, with 11 bases between. The CDR3 spans 13 residues. The CDR3 is CASSQQGISEQYF. The CDR3 DNA sequence: TGTGCCAGCAGCCAACAAGGTATCAGCGAGCAGTACTTC.

Judged by abundance, this clonotype is medium-sized. This chain joins TRBV20-1 and TRBJ2-1; TRBD2 matches at 11 bases. J lost 5 bases, V lost 4 bases, and 1 base had no gene match. CDR1 and CDR2 from the germline V gene are DFQATT and SNEGSKA (reference sequence). This CDR3 spans 13 amino acids. The CDR3 coding sequence is TGCAGTGCTAAGGGACTAGCGGACAATGAGCAGTTCTTC. This gives the protein CSAKGLADNEQFF.

By sample share, this clonotype is medium-sized. The chain has TRBV19 and TRBJ2-1, with D tentatively TRBD2 (6 bases). Germline-derived CDR1 and CDR2 are LNHDA and SQIVND (reference sequence). The ends were cut back, 3 bases at V and 4 bases at J, with 10 bases in the middle. The CDR3 is made up of 14 amino acids. The CDR3 sequence is CASSISLAYNEQFF. The CDR3 nucleotides are TGTGCCAGTAGTATCAGTCTAGCGTACAATGAGCAGTTCTTC.

This clonotype was found many times. J is TRBJ2-6 and V is TRBV6-1, with a tentative D call TRBD1 (5 bases). The CDR3 has 16 residues. Per the germline V gene, CDR1 is MNHNS and CDR2 is SASEGT. The ends were cut back, 8 bases at V and 4 bases at J, with 18 bases in the middle. CDR3 sequence reads: CASGTDPGSGANVLTF. The CDR3 nucleotides read TGTGCCAGCGGAACAGACCCAGGGTCAGGGGCCAACGTCCTGACTTTC.

This chain links TRBV25-1 with TRBJ2-1; the match to TRBD2 covers 11 bases. This CDR3 is built from 16 residues. Germline V gives CDR1 MGHDK, CDR2 SYGVNS. V dropped 4 bases and J dropped 3; count of bases not matched to a gene: 5. CDR3 protein: CASSVNGTSGYNEQFF. The CDR3 nucleotides read TGTGCCAGCAGTGTAAACGGGACTAGCGGCTACAATGAGCAGTTCTTC.

This clonotype is medium-sized by share. This rearrangement joins TRBV20-1 to TRBJ2-3, with a tentative D call TRBD1 (8 bases). Per germline, CDR1 DFQATT and CDR2 SNEGSKA (reference sequence). This CDR3 spans 17 amino acids. Trimming shortened V by 5 bases and J by 4 bases, and 25 bases separated the two germline ends. This CDR3 reads CSALDREWTRGPDTQYF. CDR3 nucleotide sequence: TGCAGTGCTCTGGACAGGGAGTGGACTAGGGGCCCAGATACGCAGTATTTT.

This clonotype is labeled as medium-sized. The chain joins TRBV30 to TRBJ1-2; TRBD1 might be the D (5 bases). CDR3 size: 12 residues. Per the germline V gene, CDR1 is GTSNPN and CDR2 is SVGIG (reference sequence). CDR3 DNA sequence: TGTGCTCTGCTTGGGGGTTACAGAGGCTACACCTTC. Encoded protein: CALLGGYRGYTF.

The chain recombines TRBV20-1 with TRBJ2-3; 8 positions agree with TRBD2. Germline assignment: CDR1 DFQATT and CDR2 SNEGSKA (reference sequence). V lost 2 bases, J lost 6 bases, and 13 bases stayed unmatched. The CDR3 is made up of 16 amino acids. CDR3: CSARSGGGRVADTQYF. The DNA for the CDR3 is TGCAGTGCTAGATCCGGGGGGGGCCGAGTAGCGGATACGCAGTATTTT.

In the case of this clonotype: A clone one base away is much larger, so this may be a read error. The chain couples TRBV19 to TRBJ2-1; D perhaps matches TRBD1 (5 bases). The CDR3 sequence is 12 residues long. Germline-derived CDR1 and CDR2 are LNHDA and SQIVND (reference sequence). CDR3 amino acids: CDSSPQGNEQFF. The CDR3 DNA is TGTGACAGTAGCCCTCAGGGCAATGAGCAGTTCTTC.

This clonotype came up many times. This rearrangement joins TRBV9 to TRBJ1-6, with 11 bases identical to TRBD1. Germline assignment: CDR1 SGDLS and CDR2 YYNGEE. CDR3 length: 16 amino acids. The V segment lost 4 bases and the J segment 10 bases; nucleotides outside the gene matches: 10. The CDR3 loop reads CASSRGDRGLGSPLHF. Written as DNA, the CDR3 is TGTGCCAGCAGCAGGGGGGACAGGGGGTTAGGGTCACCCCTCCACTTT.

The chain joins TRBV6-1 to TRBJ1-4, with D perhaps matching TRBD1 (6 bases). V shed 5 bases and J shed 2 bases, with 12 bases lying between them. The CDR3 totals 15 residues. CDR1 MNHNS and CDR2 SASEGT come from the germline V gene. The CDR3 bases are TGTGCCAGCAGTTCAAGCGGGGGCACTAATGAAAAACTGTTTTTT. The encoded protein is CASSSSGGTNEKLFF.

Of note for this clonotype: This may arise from a read error, as a much more abundant clone is one base away. The rearrangement links TRBV6-2 or TRBV6-3 to TRBJ2-7; 7 bases align to TRBD1. The CDR3 has 11 amino acids. The germline CDR1 and CDR2 sequences are MNHEY and SVGEGT. CDR3 in amino acids: CDSRGTYEQYF. CDR3 nucleotide sequence: TGTGACAGCAGGGGGACCTACGAGCAGTACTTC.

In its sample, this clonotype was seen many times. The chain has TRBV9 and TRBJ1-2; D gene unclear. V was trimmed by 0 bases and J by 1 base, leaving 7 bases between them. This CDR3 spans 14 amino acids. Germline-derived CDR1 and CDR2 are SGDLS and YYNGEE. This CDR3 is CASSVGLDNYGYTF. The CDR3 nucleotides read TGTGCCAGCAGCGTAGGCCTCGATAACTATGGCTACACCTTC.

With respect to this clonotype: This may arise from a read error, as a much more abundant clone is one base away. The rearrangement uses TRBV12-3 or TRBV12-4 and TRBJ2-1; tentative D call: TRBD2 (5 bases). Trimming shortened V by 7 bases and J by 7 bases, and 11 bases separated the two germline ends. CDR3 length equals 12 residues. Written as DNA, the CDR3 is TGTGCCAGCATTTCAACTAGAAATGAGCAGTTCTTC. As protein: CASISTRNEQFF.

Details on this clonotype: An end of the junction differs from the germline gene, which may be a read error. CDR3 sequence (DNA): TGTGCCAGCAGCCGAACCGTGACAGGGAGCTCCTACGATCAGTACTTC. It codes for CASSRTVTGSSYDQYF. V usage is TRBV27 and J usage is TRBJ2-7; 7 bases fit TRBD1. The CDR3 length is 16 residues. Germline values: CDR1 MNHEY, CDR2 SMNVEV (reference sequence).

Ten or more counts support this clonotype. The V gene is TRBV18, the J gene TRBJ2-7; 11 positions agree with TRBD1. The CDR3 consists of 15 residues. The ends lost 4 bases at V and 3 bases at J; junction bases unmatched: 5. Germline lookup yields CDR1 KGHSH and CDR2 LQKENI. CDR3 amino acids: CASSRGQGALYEQYF. DNA for the CDR3: TGTGCCAGCTCACGTGGACAGGGGGCACTCTACGAGCAGTACTTC.

Relative to its sample, this clonotype is medium-sized. This chain connects TRBV11-3 to TRBJ2-7, with D possibly matching TRBD2 (6 bases). V was pared by 8 bases and J by 2 bases, with 16 bases between. The V gene's germline CDR1 is SGHNT and CDR2 YENEEA. The CDR3 has 14 residues. The CDR3 DNA is TGTGCCAGCTCCCCGCTTACGGGAGCCTACGAGCAGTACTTC. Its translation is CASSPLTGAYEQYF.

For this clonotype: This clone may be a read error of a much larger clone one base away. The genes are TRBV7-2 and TRBJ2-6; the D call may be TRBD1 or TRBD2 (5 bases each). The CDR3 contains 15 residues. Germline V gene data show CDR1 as SGHTA and CDR2 as FQGNSA. For the CDR3, the DNA is TGTGCCAGCAGTGCTGGGGGAACTGGGGCCAACGCCCTGACTTTC. Protein: CASSAGGTGANALTF.

This clonotype occurred once. A read error is likely, as this CDR3 ends without the conserved phenylalanine or tryptophan. The chain uses TRBV7-9 and TRBJ1-5; D remains unclear. The CDR3 length is 14 residues. Germline V gene sequence: CDR1 SEHNR, CDR2 FQNEAQ (reference sequence). The CDR3 reads CARSFSPSNQPQHL. For the CDR3, the DNA is TGTGCCAGAAGCTTCTCGCCTAGCAATCAGCCCCAGCATCTT.

V usage is TRBV20-1 and J usage is TRBJ2-5; TRBD1 matches at 7 bases. Losses at the gene ends were 4 bases for V and 5 bases for J; bases not matched to a gene: 13. Germline V gene data show CDR1 as DFQATT and CDR2 as SNEGSKA (reference sequence). The CDR3 runs to 15 residues. The DNA of the CDR3 is TGCAGTGCTAATAAACCGGGACAGCCTCTGGAGACCCAGTACTTC. This encodes CSANKPGQPLETQYF.

To note about this clonotype: At one boundary the junction diverges from the germline segment, which might be a read error. The chain uses TRBV9 and TRBJ2-5; the D gene is possibly TRBD2 (5 bases). This CDR3 spans 15 amino acids. Germline-derived CDR1 and CDR2 are SGDLS and YYNGEE. For the CDR3, the DNA is TGTGCCAGCATCGTATCCCCGGGGTACCAAGAGACCCAGTACTTC. Translation gives CASIVSPGYQETQYF.

Relative to its sample, this clonotype is medium-sized. V and J are TRBV5-1 and TRBJ2-7; 9 bases line up with TRBD1. The germline CDR1 and CDR2 sequences are SGHRS and YFSETQ. With 0 bases clipped from V and 7 bases from J, the junction kept 11 bases outside the gene matches. This CDR3 is built from 16 residues. CDR3 DNA: TGCGCCAGCAGCTTGGCGTTTGGACAGGGGATAAGGGAGCAGTACTTC. Translation gives CASSLAFGQGIREQYF.

Concerning this clonotype: A single base separates this from a much larger clone, so it may be a read error. This rearrangement joins TRBV4-3 to TRBJ1-2; D not certain. Trimming shortened V by 0 bases and J by 4 bases, and 15 bases separated the two germline ends. Germline V CDR1 and CDR2: LGHNA, YSLEER. This CDR3 contains 16 residues. CDR3 region: CASSQDAGPRSYGYTF. CDR3 in DNA: TGCGCCAGCAGCCAAGACGCGGGCCCCCGATCCTATGGCTACACCTTC.

The count of this clonotype is one. With a much larger clone just one base away, this may be a read error. The chain has TRBV4-1 and TRBJ2-7; TRBD2 agrees at 9 bases. The CDR3 is 16 residues long. Germline V gene data show CDR1 as MGHRA and CDR2 as YSYEKL. The CDR3 bases are TGCGCCAGCAGCCATTTTCTAGCGGGGCAAACCTACGATCAGTACTTC. Its protein product is CASSHFLAGQTYDQYF.

The chain employs TRBV5-8 and TRBJ2-3, with 10 positions matching TRBD1. This CDR3 has 17 residues. From germline, CDR1 is SGHTS and CDR2 YDEGEE. Germline trimming cut 3 bases from V and 5 bases from J; bases unmatched to any gene: 12. DNA of the CDR3: TGTGCCAGCAGCTCCCCTGCCGGGACAGGGGTCGAAGATACGCAGTATTTT. It codes for CASSSPAGTGVEDTQYF.